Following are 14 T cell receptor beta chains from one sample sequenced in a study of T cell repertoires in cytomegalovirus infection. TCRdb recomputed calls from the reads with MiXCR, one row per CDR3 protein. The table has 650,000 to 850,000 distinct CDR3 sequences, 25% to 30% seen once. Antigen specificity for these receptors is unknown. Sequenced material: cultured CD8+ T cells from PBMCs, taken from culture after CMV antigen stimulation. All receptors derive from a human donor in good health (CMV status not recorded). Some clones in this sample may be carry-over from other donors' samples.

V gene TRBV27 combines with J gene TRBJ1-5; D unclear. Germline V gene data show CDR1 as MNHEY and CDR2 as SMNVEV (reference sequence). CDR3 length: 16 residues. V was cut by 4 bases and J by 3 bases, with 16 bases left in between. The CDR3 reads CASSSAQDDYNQPQHF. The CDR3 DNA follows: TGTGCCAGCAGTTCGGCTCAGGATGACTACAATCAGCCCCAGCATTTT.

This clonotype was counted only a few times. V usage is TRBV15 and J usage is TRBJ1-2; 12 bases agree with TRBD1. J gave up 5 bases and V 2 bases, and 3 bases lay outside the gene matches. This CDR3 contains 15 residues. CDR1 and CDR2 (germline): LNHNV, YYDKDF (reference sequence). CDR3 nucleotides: TGTGCCACCAGCAGACCGGGACAGGGGGCGTATGGCTACACCTTC. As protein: CATSRPGQGAYGYTF.

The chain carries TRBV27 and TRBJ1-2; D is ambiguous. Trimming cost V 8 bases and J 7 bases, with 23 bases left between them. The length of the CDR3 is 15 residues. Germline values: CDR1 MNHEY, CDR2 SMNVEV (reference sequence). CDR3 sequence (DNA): TGTGCCAGCGCACCGCAACACGGGGTCTGGGTTGGCTACACCTTC. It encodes CASAPQHGVWVGYTF.

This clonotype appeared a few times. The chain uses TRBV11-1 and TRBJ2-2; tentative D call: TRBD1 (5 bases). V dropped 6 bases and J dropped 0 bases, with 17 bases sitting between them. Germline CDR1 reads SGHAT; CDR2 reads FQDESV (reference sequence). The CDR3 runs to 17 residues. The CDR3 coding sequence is TGTGCCAGCAGACCAGCCGACAGTAACTCGAACACCGGGGAGCTGTTTTTT. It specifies CASRPADSNSNTGELFF.

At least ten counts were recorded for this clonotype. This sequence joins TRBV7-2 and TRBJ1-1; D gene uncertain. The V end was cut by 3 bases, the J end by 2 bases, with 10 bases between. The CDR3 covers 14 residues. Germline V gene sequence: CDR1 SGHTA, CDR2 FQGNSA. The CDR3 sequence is CASSLVPANTEAFF. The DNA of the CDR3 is TGTGCCAGCAGCTTGGTCCCAGCCAACACTGAAGCTTTCTTT.

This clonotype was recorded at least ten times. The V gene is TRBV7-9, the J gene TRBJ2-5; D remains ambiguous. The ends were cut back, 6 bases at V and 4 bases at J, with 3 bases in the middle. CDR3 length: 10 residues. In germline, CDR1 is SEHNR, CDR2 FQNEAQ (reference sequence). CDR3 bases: TGTGCCAGCAGGGGAGAGACCCAGTACTTC. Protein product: CASRGETQYF.

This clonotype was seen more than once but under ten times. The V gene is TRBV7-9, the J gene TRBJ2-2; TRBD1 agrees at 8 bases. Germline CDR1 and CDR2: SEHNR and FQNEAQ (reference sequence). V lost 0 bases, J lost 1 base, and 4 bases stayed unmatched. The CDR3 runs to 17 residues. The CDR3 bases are TGTGCCAGCAGCTTAGCTCCCGGGACAGGGAACACCGGGGAGCTGTTTTTT. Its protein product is CASSLAPGTGNTGELFF. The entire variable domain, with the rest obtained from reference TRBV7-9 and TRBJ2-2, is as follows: DTGVSQNPRHKITKRGQNVTFRCDPISEHNRLYWYRQTLGQGPEFLTYFQNEAQLEKSRLLSDRFSAERPKGSFSTLEIQRTEQGDSAMYLCASSLAPGTGNTGELFFGEGSRLTVL.

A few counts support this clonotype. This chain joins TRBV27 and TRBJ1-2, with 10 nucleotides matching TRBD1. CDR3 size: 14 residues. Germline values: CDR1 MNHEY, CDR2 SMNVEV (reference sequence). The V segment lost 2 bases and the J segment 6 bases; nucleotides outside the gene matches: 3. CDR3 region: CASSLHGTGDGYTF. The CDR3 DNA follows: TGTGCCAGCAGTTTACACGGGACAGGGGATGGCTACACCTTC.

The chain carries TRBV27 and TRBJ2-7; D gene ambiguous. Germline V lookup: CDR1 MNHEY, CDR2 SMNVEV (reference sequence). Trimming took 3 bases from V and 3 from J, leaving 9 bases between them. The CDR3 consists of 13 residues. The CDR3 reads CASSFGQDYEQYV. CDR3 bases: TGTGCCAGCAGTTTTGGGCAGGACTACGAGCAGTACGTC.

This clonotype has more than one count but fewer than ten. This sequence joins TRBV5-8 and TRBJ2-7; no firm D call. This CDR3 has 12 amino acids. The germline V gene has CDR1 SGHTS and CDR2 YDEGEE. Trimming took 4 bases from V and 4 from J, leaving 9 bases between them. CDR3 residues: CASSPVIYEQYF. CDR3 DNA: TGTGCCAGCAGCCCGGTGATATACGAGCAGTACTTC.

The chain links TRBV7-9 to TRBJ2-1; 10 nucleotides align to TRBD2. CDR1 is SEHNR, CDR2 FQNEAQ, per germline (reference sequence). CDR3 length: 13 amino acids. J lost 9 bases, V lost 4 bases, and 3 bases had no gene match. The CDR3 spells CASSSSGGVEQFF. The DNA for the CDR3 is TGTGCCAGCAGCTCGAGCGGGGGGGTTGAGCAGTTCTTC.

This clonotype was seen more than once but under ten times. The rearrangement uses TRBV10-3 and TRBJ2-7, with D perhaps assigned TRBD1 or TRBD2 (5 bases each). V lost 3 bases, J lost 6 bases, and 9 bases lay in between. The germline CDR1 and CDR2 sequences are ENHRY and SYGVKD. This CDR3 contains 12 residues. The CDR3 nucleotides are TGTGCCATCAGTGATCAGGGACGCGAGCAGTACGTC. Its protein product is CAISDQGREQYV.

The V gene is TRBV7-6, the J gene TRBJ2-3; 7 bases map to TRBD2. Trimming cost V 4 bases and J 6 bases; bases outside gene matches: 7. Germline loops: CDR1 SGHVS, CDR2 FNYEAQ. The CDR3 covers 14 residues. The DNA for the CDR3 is TGTGCCAGCAGCTCCGGCGGGGAGGGGGATACGCAGTATTTT. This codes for CASSSGGEGDTQYF. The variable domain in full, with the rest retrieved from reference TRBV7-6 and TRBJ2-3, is GAGVSQSPRYKVTKRGQDVALRCDPISGHVSLYWYRQALGQGPEFLTYFNYEAQQDKSGLPNDRFSAERPEGSISTLTIQRTEQRDSAMYRCASSSGGEGDTQYFGPGTRLTVL.

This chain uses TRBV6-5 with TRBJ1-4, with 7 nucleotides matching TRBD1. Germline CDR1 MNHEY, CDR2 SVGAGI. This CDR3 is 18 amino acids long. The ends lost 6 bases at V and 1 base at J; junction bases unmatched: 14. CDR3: CASRKWGQPTLTNEKLFF. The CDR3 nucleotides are TGTGCCAGCAGGAAATGGGGACAGCCTACGTTAACTAATGAAAAACTGTTTTTT.